Sequencing of this T cell receptor (beta chain) was carried out in a study of blood T cell repertoires in COVID-19. Study as a whole: There were acute and convalescent COVID-19 samples, and they came from the United States, Italy and Spain. In each case, the material was cDNA or gDNA derived from T cells, B-cell-depleted T cells, or PBMCs.

This clone was seen a few times. Germline CDR1 and CDR2: SNHLY and FYNNEI. V was trimmed by 6 bases and J by 1 base, leaving 9 bases between them. The CDR3 loop spans 13 amino acids. Libraries were prepared by immunoSEQ multiplex PCR; TCRdb keeps only in-frame clonotypes and omits some of them. The sample carries 90,000 to 100,000 clones, over 80% recorded once. The TCR comes from an older man with active or convalescent COVID-19. V is TRBV2 and J is TRBJ1-1; a weak D match, TRBD1 (6 bases). Material for sequencing was peripheral blood. CDR3 amino acids: CASRGAENTEAFF. DNA of the CDR3: TGTGCCAGCAGGGGGGCGGAGAACACTGAAGCTTTCTTT.